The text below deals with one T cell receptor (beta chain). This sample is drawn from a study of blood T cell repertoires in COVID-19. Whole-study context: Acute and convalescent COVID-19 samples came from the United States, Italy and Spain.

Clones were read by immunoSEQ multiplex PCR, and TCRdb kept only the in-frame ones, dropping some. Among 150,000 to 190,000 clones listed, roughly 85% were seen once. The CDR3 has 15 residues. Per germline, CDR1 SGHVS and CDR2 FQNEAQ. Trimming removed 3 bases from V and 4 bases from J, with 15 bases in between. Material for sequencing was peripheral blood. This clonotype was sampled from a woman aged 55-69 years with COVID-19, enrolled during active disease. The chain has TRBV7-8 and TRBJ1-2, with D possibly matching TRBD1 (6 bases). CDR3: CASSLGAGTGYGYTF. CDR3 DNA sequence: TGTGCCAGCAGCTTGGGGGCGGGTACAGGCTATGGCTACACCTTC.